Presented here are 9 T cell receptor beta chains from one specimen sequenced in a study of blood T cell repertoires in COVID-19. The data were produced by immunoSEQ multiplex PCR, yet TCRdb's version contains in-frame clones alone and is incomplete. This table has about 85,000 clones, around 80% appearing once. Sequencing was done on a sample of peripheral blood. Every receptor here comes from a woman aged 80 or over with acute or convalescent COVID-19.

This chain connects TRBV7-2 to TRBJ1-3; TRBD1 matches 9 bases. V lost 5 bases to trimming and J lost 4 bases; unmatched junction nucleotides: 6. The V gene's germline CDR1 is SGHTA and CDR2 FQGNSA. The CDR3 covers 15 residues. The CDR3 loop is CASSPGQGLGNTIYF. The DNA for the CDR3 is TGTGCCAGCAGCCCCGGACAGGGGCTAGGAAACACCATATATTTT.

This rearrangement joins TRBV5-1 to TRBJ1-1, with D uncertain. With 5 bases removed from V and 7 bases from J, the gap between germline ends came to 9 bases. CDR1 and CDR2 (germline): SGHRS, YFSETQ. The CDR3 totals 11 residues. The chain's CDR3 is CASREGSEAFF. CDR3 sequence (DNA): TGCGCCAGCAGGGAAGGGAGTGAAGCTTTCTTT.

The V gene is TRBV15, the J gene TRBJ2-1; 8 nucleotides agree with TRBD1. The CDR3 has 14 residues. CDR1 and CDR2 (germline): LNHNV, YYDKDF (reference sequence). V shed 1 base and J 8 bases; nucleotides not matched to a gene: 4. CDR3: CATSRGTGWHEQFF. CDR3 bases: TGTGCCACCAGCAGAGGGACAGGGTGGCATGAGCAGTTCTTC.

V gene TRBV7-3 combines with J gene TRBJ2-5, with a tentative D call TRBD2 (5 bases). V was pared by 4 bases and J by 1 base, with 13 bases between. Per germline, CDR1 SGHTA and CDR2 FQGTGA. There are 15 residues in the CDR3. CDR3 amino acids: CASSSSAGVQETQYF. CDR3 DNA sequence: TGTGCCAGCAGCTCCTCAGCCGGGGTCCAAGAGACCCAGTACTTC. The whole variable domain, filled in from reference TRBV7-3 and TRBJ2-5, reads GAGVSQTPSNKVTEKGKYVELRCDPISGHTALYWYRQSLGQGPEFLIYFQGTGAADDSGLPNDRFFAVRPEGSVSTLKIQRTERGDSAVYLCASSSSAGVQETQYFGPGTRLLVL.

A few counts support this clone. V usage is TRBV7-9 and J usage is TRBJ2-1; D unresolved. V lost 0 bases and J 5 bases, leaving 8 bases between the germline ends. CDR3 size: 14 residues. Germline V gives CDR1 SEHNR, CDR2 FQNEAQ (reference sequence). CDR3 residues: CASSLAGQNNEQFF. CDR3 in DNA: TGTGCCAGCAGCTTAGCGGGCCAGAACAATGAGCAGTTCTTC.

V and J are TRBV3-1 (or the pseudogene TRBV3-2) and TRBJ1-4; TRBD1 agrees at 7 bases. This CDR3 spans 14 amino acids. J lost 5 bases, V lost 5 bases, and 5 bases had no gene match. Germline V gene data show CDR1 as LGHDT and CDR2 as YNNKEL (reference sequence). The CDR3 DNA reads TGTGCCAGCAGCATGAACAGGGGCAATGAAAAACTGTTTTTT. It specifies CASSMNRGNEKLFF.

The genes are TRBV12-3 or TRBV12-4 and TRBJ1-3; D is ambiguous. The length of the CDR3 is 12 residues. V lost 7 bases and J 2 bases, leaving 6 bases between the germline ends. CDR3 loop: CASTGTGNTIYF. The CDR3, as DNA: TGTGCCAGCACGGGGACTGGAAACACCATATATTTT.

The chain employs TRBV15 and TRBJ2-7; the match to TRBD1 covers 9 bases. CDR1 and CDR2 from the germline V gene are LNHNV and YYDKDF (reference sequence). V was clipped by 5 bases and J by 0 bases; unmatched bases: 2. The CDR3 length is 14 residues. CDR3 loop: CATSPGQGSYEQYF. As DNA, the CDR3 is TGTGCCACCAGCCCGGGACAGGGCTCCTACGAGCAGTACTTC.

V gene TRBV10-3 combines with J gene TRBJ2-2, with 8 bases aligning to TRBD1. CDR1 is ENHRY, CDR2 SYGVKD, per germline. J was trimmed by 3 bases and V by 6 bases; bases with no gene match: 6. The CDR3 loop spans 15 amino acids. In DNA, the CDR3 is TGTGCCATCAGAGGGTCGACAGGGGACACCGGGGAGCTGTTTTTT. It yields the protein CAIRGSTGDTGELFF.